This T cell receptor (beta chain) was retrieved from a study of T-cell reconstitution after alpha-beta-depleted transplantation in children. This CDR3 has 13 residues. V shed 11 bases and J 2 bases; nucleotides not matched to a gene: 3. CDR1 and CDR2 from the germline V gene are ENHRY and SYGVKD. Using unique molecular identifiers, the investigators prepared the TCRbeta library. TCRdb passed the PCR reads through MiXCR, listing each CDR3 protein once. The sample includes around 80,000 distinct CDR3 sequences, over 15% seen only once; the top ten take approximately 55%. This clonotype has more than one count but fewer than ten. Its antigen remains unidentified. General study points: At around two months after transplant, the alpha-beta T cells were reportedly derived from several hundred expanded clones that came from non-depleted graft cells.

The sample consisted of PBMCs, mostly from graft donor cells, taken 360 days after TCRalphabeta/CD19-depleted stem cell transplant. The gene calls are TRBV10-3 and TRBJ2-7, with 13 bases that match TRBD2. This receptor was taken from a male patient aged 2 to 9 who had a stem cell transplant for acute lymphoblastic leukemia, so the T cells may come from the graft donor. CDR3 amino acids: CAVGTSGTYEQYF. The CDR3 DNA reads as TGTGCCGTCGGGACTAGCGGGACCTACGAGCAGTACTTC.